The clone carrying this T cell receptor beta chain was counted many times. Its specificity is unknown. cDNA libraries for TCR alpha and TCR beta, carrying sample barcodes and UMIs, came from 5'RACE with constant-segment primers. TCRdb independently ran MiXCR on the 5' RACE reads; one entry per CDR3 protein. The sample lists about 260,000 distinct CDR3 sequences; roughly 8% were seen once. The source of the sample is a study of T-cell memory formation after mild COVID-19. The study, taken as a whole, reports: What remained unconfirmed was the SARS-CoV-2 specificity of second-wave clones peaking on day 37.

Germline V lookup: CDR1 KGHSH, CDR2 LQKENI. This CDR3 comprises 14 residues. V was cut by 4 bases and J by 2 bases, with 8 bases left in between. The chain links TRBV18 to TRBJ2-2; no definite D call. The receptor was derived from a young man who had mild COVID-19 (a few samples of this study predate the infection). Cell type and time point are not known. The sequencing input was PBMCs or a T cell subset sorted from them (not recorded which). This CDR3 is CASSRSPNTGELFF. CDR3 bases: TGTGCCAGCTCACGGAGCCCCAACACCGGGGAGCTGTTTTTT.